The T cell receptor beta chain under discussion was sequenced for a study of T cell responses to AZD1222 COVID-19 vaccine. The overall study: Both about-4-week and about-12-week second-dose recipients were combined.

The data were produced by immunoSEQ multiplex PCR, yet TCRdb's version contains in-frame clones alone and is incomplete. In the table there are roughly 49,000 clones, 70% to 80% of which are singletons. The TCR sequence derives from an adult in good health. The specimen was peripheral blood, collected on day 0 of AZD1222 vaccination.

The CDR3 is CAISESNRGPMNNEQFF. The CDR3 bases are TGTGCCATCAGTGAGTCGAATCGGGGTCCCATGAACAATGAGCAGTTCTTC. V and J are TRBV10-3 and TRBJ2-1, with D possibly being TRBD2 (5 bases). Germline V lookup: CDR1 ENHRY, CDR2 SYGVKD. The length of the CDR3 is 17 residues. Trimming removed 0 bases at V and 5 bases at J, with 17 bases between.